The TCR beta chain described here comes from a study of T cells in Graves' hyperthyroidism and ophthalmopathy. Points from the study as a whole: Most thyroid clonotypes expanded above 0.001 appeared in blood too. A model of 13 V-J pairs discriminated ophthalmopathy from stable hyperthyroidism.

To note about this clonotype: As yet, its antigen is unknown.

TCR beta CDR3 region amplification was performed from RNA transcripts. First-round RT-PCR with HTBI primers amplified the TCR CDR3 region. TCRdb used MiXCR to reprocess the multiplex PCR reads, holding one entry per CDR3 protein. The top ten hold approximately 15% of the sample, which has 500,000 to 650,000 distinct CDR3 sequences, roughly a sixth seen once. The PBMCs were taken from more than 8 ml of fresh peripheral blood. In germline, CDR1 is LNHDA, CDR2 SQIVND (reference sequence). CDR3 length equals 16 residues. V lost 6 bases and J lost 8; bases outside the gene matches: 14. This TCR came from a young woman with Graves' ophthalmopathy. The sequencing input was blood. The rearrangement uses TRBV19 and TRBJ1-4, with 8 bases matching TRBD1. The CDR3 spells CASSRTGSGMSEKLFF. CDR3 in DNA: TGTGCCAGTAGCCGGACAGGGAGCGGGATGTCAGAAAAACTGTTTTTT.